The 3 T cell receptor beta chains below all came from one sample that was sequenced in a study of tumor-infiltrating lymphocytes in primary liver carcinoma (dated by TCRdb to between 2016 and 2019). RNA from unsorted whole blood was extracted with TRIzol reagent, and germline DNA was obtained with the DNeasy Blood & Tissue kit. TCRdb records Illumina HiSeq 2500 as the sequencer. Starting from about 500 ng total RNA, TCRbeta-specific cDNA was produced by reverse transcription with a constant-region primer and ProtoScript II reverse transcriptase. Three nested multiplex PCR rounds, following a slightly modified ARM-PCR procedure, were used to build the TCRbeta libraries. Each of the first two PCR rounds ran for around 11 cycles and used multiplex TRBV1-TRBV30 forward primers together with a Cbeta reverse primer. TCRdb trimmed public reads at Q25 via fastp, called clones via MiXCR and kept in-frame beta chains. Duplicate CDR3 protein sequences are folded into a single record with the most common DNA and genes. For this sample there are some 180,000 distinct CDR3 sequences; about 60% appear just once. The top ten hold approximately 68% of the sample.

Sequencing used peripheral blood. The origin of the receptors is a man aged 40-55 years with primary liver carcinoma and hepatitis B virus infection.

This clonotype was counted only a few times. The CDR3 DNA is TGTGCCAGCAGCTTGTTCGATGGGAGGACAGATACGCAGTATTTT. Translating it yields CASSLFDGRTDTQYF. V usage is TRBV5-6 and J usage is TRBJ2-3; the D gene is possibly TRBD2 (6 bases). The V gene lost 1 base and the J gene lost 3 bases, with 12 bases spanning the gap. The CDR3 sequence is 15 residues long. Germline V gene data show CDR1 as SGHDT and CDR2 as YYEEEE.

The chain is built from TRBV29-1 and TRBJ2-7, with D possibly called TRBD1 or TRBD2 (5 bases each). V gave up 6 bases and J gave up 3 bases, with 12 bases separating them. The V gene's germline CDR1 is SQVTM and CDR2 ANQGSEA. The CDR3 is 12 residues long. The CDR3 loop is CSVTGTNYEQYF. The DNA for the CDR3 is TGCAGCGTAACGGGGACCAACTACGAGCAGTACTTC.

Worth noting for this clonotype: A read error may account for a junction end that differs from germline. CDR3 protein: CVSIDRSGDEQFF. The CDR3 nucleotides are TGTGTCAGCATCGACAGGTCGGGCGATGAGCAGTTCTTC. The chain is built from TRBV7-9 and TRBJ2-1, with D maybe TRBD1 (6 bases). The CDR3 runs to 13 residues. The V gene's germline CDR1 is SEHNR and CDR2 FQNEAQ (reference sequence).